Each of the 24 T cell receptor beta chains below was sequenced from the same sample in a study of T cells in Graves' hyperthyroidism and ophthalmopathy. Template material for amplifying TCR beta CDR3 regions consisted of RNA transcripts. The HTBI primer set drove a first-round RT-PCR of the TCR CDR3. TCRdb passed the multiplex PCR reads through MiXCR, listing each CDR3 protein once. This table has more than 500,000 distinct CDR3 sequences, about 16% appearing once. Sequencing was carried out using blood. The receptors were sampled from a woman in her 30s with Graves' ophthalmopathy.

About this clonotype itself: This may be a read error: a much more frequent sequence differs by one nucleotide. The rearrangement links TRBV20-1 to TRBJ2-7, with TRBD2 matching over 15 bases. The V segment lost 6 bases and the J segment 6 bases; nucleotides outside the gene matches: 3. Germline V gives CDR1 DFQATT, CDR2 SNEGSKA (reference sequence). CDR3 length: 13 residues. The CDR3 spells CSAPGLAGGEQYF. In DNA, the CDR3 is TGCAGTGCACCGGGACTAGCGGGAGGCGAGCAGTACTTC.

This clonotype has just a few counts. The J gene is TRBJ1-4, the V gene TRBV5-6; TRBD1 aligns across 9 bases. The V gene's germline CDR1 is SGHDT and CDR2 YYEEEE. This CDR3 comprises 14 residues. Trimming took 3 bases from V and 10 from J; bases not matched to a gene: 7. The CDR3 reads CASSWGTGNPKLFF. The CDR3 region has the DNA TGTGCCAGCAGCTGGGGGACAGGGAACCCAAAACTGTTTTTT.

CDR3 sequence: CASSPSGRAAGELFF. The DNA for the CDR3 is TGTGCCAGCAGCCCCAGCGGGAGGGCCGCCGGGGAGCTGTTTTTT. The chain is built from TRBV6-1 and TRBJ2-2, with 10 bases aligning to TRBD2. Trimming cost V 6 bases and J 6 bases; bases outside gene matches: 7. This CDR3 is 15 amino acids long. The germline V gene encodes CDR1 MNHNS and CDR2 SASEGT.

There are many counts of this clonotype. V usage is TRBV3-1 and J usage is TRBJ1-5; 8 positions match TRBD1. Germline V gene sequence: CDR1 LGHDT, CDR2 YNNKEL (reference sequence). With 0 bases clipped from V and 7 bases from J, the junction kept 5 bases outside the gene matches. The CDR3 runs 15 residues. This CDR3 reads CASSQEGQGVQPQHF. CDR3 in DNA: TGTGCCAGCAGCCAAGAAGGACAGGGTGTACAGCCCCAGCATTTT.

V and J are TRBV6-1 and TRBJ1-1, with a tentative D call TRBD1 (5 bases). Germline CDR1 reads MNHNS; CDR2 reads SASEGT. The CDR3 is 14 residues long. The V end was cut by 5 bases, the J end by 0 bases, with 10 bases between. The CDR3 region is CASSRLQVNTEAFF. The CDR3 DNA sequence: TGTGCCAGCAGTAGACTACAGGTGAACACTGAAGCTTTCTTT.

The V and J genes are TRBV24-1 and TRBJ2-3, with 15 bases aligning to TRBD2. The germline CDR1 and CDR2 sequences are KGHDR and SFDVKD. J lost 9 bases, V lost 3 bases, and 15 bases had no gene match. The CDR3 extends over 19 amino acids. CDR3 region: CATSDPRTSGRAAVETQYF. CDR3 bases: TGTGCCACCAGTGATCCTAGGACTAGCGGGAGGGCCGCAGTAGAAACGCAGTATTTT.

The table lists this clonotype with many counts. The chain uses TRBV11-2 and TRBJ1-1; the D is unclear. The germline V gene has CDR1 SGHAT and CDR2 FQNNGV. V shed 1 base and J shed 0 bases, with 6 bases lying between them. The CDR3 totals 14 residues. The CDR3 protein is CASSLASMNTEAFF. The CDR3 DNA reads TGTGCCAGCAGCTTAGCCAGTATGAACACTGAAGCTTTCTTT.

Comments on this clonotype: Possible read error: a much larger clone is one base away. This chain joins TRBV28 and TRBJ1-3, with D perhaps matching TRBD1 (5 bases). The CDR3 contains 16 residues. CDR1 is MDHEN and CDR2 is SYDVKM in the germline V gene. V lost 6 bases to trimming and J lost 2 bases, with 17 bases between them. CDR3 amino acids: CASSLYDRSPGNTIYF. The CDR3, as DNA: TGTGCCAGCAGCCTTTACGACAGATCCCCTGGAAACACCATATATTTT.

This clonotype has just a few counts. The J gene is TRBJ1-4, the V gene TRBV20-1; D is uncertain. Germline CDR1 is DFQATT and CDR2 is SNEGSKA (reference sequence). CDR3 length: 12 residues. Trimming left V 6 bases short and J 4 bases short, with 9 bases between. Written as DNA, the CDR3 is TGCAGTGCGGCCAAACGTAATGAAAAACTGTTTTTT. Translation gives CSAAKRNEKLFF.

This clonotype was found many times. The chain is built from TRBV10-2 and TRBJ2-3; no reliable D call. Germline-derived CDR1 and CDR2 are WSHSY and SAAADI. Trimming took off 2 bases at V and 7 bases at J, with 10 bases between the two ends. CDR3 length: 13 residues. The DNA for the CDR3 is TGCGCCAGCAGTGAGCACCGGCTGCATACGCAGTATTTT. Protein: CASSEHRLHTQYF.

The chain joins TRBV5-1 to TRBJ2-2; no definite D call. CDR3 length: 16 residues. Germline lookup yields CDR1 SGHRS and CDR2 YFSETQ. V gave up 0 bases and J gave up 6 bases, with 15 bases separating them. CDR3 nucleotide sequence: TGCGCCAGCAGCTTGGAGCGTGCGGCAGCCCCCGGGGAGCTGTTTTTT. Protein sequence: CASSLERAAAPGELFF. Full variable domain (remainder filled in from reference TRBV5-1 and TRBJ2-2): KAGVTQTPRYLIKTRGQQVTLSCSPISGHRSVSWYQQTPGQGLQFLFEYFSETQRNKGNFPGRFSGRQFSNSRSEMNVSTLELGDSALYLCASSLERAAAPGELFFGEGSRLTVL.

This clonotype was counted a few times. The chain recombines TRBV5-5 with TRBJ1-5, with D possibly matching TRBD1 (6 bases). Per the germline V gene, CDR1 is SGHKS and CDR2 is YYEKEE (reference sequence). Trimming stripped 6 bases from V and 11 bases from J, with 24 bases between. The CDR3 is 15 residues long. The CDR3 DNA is TGTGCCAGCATCCCTCCGGGGGGCACGGTTCTATCCCAGCATTTT. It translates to CASIPPGGTVLSQHF.

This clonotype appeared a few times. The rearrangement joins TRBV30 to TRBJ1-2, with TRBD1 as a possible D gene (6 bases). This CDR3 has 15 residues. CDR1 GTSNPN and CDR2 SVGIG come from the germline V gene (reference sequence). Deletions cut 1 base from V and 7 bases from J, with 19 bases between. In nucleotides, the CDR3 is TGTGCCTGGAGTGCCGGGCCCGGCAGGGGTGGTGGCTACACCTTC. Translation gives CAWSAGPGRGGGYTF.

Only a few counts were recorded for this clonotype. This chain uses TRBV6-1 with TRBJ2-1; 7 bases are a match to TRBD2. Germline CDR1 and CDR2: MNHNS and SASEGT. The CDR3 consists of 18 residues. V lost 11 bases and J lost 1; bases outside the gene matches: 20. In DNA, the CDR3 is TGTGCCGTGACGAGGGCTAGCGGCAATACTGGGTCCTACAATGAGCAGTTCTTC. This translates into CAVTRASGNTGSYNEQFF.

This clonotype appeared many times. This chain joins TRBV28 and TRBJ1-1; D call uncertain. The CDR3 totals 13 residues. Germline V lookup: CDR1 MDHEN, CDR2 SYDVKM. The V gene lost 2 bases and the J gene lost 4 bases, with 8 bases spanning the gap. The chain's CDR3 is CASSLGWFTEAFF. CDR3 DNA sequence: TGTGCCAGCAGTTTAGGATGGTTCACTGAAGCTTTCTTT.

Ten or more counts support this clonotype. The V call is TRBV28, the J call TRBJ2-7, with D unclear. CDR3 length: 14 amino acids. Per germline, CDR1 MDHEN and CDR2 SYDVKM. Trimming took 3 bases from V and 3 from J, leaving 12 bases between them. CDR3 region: CASSFPRVGYEQYF. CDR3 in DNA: TGTGCCAGCAGTTTTCCCAGAGTAGGCTACGAGCAGTACTTC.

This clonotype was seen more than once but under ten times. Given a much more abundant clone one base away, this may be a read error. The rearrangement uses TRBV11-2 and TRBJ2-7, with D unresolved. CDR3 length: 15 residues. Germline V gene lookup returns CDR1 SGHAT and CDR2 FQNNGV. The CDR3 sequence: CACSLEWVQNYEQYF. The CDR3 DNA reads TGTGCCTGCAGCTTAGAGTGGGTACAGAACTACGAGCAGTACTTC.

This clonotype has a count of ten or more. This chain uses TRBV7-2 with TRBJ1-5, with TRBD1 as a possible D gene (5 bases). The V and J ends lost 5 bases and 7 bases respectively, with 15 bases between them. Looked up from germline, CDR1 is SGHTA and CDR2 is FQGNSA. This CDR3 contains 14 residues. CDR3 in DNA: TGTGCCAGCAGCCCTAGTCCGGGGGACCAGCCCCAGCATTTT. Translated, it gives CASSPSPGDQPQHF.

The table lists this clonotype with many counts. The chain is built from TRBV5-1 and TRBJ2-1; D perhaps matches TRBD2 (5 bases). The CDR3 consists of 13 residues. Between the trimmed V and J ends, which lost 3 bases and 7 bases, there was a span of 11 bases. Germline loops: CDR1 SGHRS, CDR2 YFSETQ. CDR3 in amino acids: CASSSGSHNEQFF. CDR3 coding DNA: TGCGCCAGCAGCTCGGGGTCCCATAATGAGCAGTTCTTC.

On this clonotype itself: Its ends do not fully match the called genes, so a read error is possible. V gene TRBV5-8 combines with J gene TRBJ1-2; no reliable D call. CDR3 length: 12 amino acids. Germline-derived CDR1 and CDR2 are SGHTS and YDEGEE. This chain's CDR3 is CASSFTNYSYTF. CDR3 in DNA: TGTGCCAGCAGCTTTACAAACTATAGCTACACCTTC.

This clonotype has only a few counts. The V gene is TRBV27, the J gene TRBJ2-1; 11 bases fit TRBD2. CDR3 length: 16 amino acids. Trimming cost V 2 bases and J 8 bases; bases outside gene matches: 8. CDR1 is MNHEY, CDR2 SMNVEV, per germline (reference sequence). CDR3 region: CASSLGTSGNYHEQFF. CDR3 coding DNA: TGTGCCAGCAGTTTAGGGACTAGCGGAAATTATCATGAGCAGTTCTTC.

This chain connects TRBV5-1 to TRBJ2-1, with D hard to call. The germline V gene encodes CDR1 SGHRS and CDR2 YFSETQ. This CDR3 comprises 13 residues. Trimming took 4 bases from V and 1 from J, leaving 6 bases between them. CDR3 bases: TGCGCCAGCAGCCCCCTATCCTACAATGAGCAGTTCTTC. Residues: CASSPLSYNEQFF.

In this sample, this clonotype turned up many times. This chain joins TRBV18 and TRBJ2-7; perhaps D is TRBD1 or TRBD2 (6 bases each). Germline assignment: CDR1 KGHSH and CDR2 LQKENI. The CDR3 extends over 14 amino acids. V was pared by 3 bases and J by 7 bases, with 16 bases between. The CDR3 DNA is TGTGCCAGCTCACCGGAGGGACATCAGTTGGAGCAGTACTTC. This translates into CASSPEGHQLEQYF.

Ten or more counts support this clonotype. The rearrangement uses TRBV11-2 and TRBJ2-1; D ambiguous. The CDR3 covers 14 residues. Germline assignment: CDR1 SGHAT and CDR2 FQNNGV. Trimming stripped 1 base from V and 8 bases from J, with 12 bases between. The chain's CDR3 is CASSLGGDADEQFF. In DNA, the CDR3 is TGTGCCAGCAGCTTAGGAGGAGACGCCGATGAGCAGTTCTTC.